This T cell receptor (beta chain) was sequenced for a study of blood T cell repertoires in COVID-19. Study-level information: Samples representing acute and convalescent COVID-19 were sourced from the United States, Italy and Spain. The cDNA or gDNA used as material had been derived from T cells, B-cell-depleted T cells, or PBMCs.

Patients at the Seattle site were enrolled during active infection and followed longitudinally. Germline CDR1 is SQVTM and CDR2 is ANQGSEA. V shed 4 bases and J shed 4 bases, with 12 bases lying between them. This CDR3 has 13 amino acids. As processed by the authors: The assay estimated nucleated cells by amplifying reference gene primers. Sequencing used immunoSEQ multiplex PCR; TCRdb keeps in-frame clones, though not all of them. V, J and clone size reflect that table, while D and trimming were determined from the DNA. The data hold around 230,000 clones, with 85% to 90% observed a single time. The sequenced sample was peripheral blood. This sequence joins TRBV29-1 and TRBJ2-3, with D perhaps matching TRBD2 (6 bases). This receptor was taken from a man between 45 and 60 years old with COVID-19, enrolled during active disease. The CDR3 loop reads CSVGGGNPDTQYF. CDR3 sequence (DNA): TGCAGCGTTGGTGGCGGGAACCCAGATACGCAGTATTTT.